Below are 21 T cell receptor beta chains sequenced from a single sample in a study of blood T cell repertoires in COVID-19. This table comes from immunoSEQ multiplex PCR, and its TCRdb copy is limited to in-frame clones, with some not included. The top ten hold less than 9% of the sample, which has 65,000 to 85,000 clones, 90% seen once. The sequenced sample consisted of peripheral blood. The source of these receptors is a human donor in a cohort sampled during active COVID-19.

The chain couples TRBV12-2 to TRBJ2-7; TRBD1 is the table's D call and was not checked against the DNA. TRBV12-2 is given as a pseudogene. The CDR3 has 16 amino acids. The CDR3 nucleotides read TGTGCAAGTCGCTTAGGCGCTGACAGGGAGACCTACGAGCAGTACTTC. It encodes CASRLGADRETYEQYF.

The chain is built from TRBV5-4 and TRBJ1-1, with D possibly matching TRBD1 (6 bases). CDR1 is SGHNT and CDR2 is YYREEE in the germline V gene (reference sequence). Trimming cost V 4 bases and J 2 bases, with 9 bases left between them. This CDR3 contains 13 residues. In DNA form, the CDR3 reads TGTGCCAGCAGCCCACAGGGAAACACTGAAGCTTTCTTT. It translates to CASSPQGNTEAFF.

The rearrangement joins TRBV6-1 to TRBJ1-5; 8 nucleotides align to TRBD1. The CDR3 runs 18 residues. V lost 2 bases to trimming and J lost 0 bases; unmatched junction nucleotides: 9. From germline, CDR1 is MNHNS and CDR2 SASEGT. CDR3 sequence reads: CASSESWLDRASNQPQHF. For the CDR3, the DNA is TGTGCCAGCAGTGAATCCTGGTTGGACAGGGCTAGCAATCAGCCCCAGCATTTT.

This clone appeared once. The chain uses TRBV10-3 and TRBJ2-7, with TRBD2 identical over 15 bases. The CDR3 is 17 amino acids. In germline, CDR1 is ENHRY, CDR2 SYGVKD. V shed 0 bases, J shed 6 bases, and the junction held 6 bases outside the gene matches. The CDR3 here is CAISESWTSGGATEQYF. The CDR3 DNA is TGTGCCATCAGTGAGTCCTGGACTAGCGGGGGGGCCACCGAGCAGTACTTC.

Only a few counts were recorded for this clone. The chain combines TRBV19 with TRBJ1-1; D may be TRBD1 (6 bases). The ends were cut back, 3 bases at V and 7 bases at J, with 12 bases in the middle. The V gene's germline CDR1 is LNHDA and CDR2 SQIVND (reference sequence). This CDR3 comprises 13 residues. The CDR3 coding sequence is TGTGCCAGTAGTATGACGGCCAGGGGTGAAGCTTTCTTT. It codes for CASSMTARGEAFF.

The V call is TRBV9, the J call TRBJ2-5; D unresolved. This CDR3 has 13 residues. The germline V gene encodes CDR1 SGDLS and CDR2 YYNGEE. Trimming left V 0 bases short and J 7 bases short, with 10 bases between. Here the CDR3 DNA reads TGTGCCAGCAGCGTAGTCCTAGACGGGACCCAGTACTTC. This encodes CASSVVLDGTQYF.

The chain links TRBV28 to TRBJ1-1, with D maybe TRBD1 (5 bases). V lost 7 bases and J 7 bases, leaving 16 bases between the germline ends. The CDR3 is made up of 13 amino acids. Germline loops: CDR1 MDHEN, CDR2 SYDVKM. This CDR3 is CASTGGAWIEAFF. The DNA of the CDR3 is TGTGCCAGCACGGGCGGGGCGTGGATTGAAGCTTTCTTT.

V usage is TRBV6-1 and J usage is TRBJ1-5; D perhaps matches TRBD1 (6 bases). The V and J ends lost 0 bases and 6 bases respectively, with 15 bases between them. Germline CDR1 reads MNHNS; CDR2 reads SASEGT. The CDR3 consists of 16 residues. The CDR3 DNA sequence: TGTGCCAGCAGTGAAGCGGCAGGGGCCCCCCGTCAGCCCCAGCATTTT. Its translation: CASSEAAGAPRQPQHF.

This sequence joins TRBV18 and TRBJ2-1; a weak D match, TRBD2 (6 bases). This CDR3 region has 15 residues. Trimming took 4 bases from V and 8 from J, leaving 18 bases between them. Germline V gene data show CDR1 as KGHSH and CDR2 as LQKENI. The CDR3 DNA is TGTGCCAGCTCACTGGGACTGGCTATGTCGGATGAGCAGTTCTTC. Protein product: CASSLGLAMSDEQFF.

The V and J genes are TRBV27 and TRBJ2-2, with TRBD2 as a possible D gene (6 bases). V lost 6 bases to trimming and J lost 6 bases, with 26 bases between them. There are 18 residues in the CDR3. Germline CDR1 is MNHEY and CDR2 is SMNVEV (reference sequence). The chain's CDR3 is CASSPRGGPGLQPGELFF. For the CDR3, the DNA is TGTGCCAGCAGCCCCCGAGGTGGGCCGGGACTCCAGCCCGGGGAGCTGTTTTTT.

In DNA, the CDR3 is TGTGCCAGCAGCCAAGATCTTACAGGGACAGGGTACGAGCAGTACTTC. Translation gives CASSQDLTGTGYEQYF. This chain joins TRBV3-1 (or the pseudogene TRBV3-2) and TRBJ2-7; 9 bases map to TRBD1. The CDR3 totals 16 residues. After removal of 0 bases from V and 4 bases from J, the junction contained 7 bases not matched to a gene. Germline V CDR1 and CDR2: LGHDT, YNNKEL (reference sequence).

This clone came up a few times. The CDR3 protein is CASSYSRSGNTIYF. The CDR3 DNA is TGTGCCAGCAGTTACTCTCGCTCTGGAAACACCATATATTTT. The chain joins TRBV6-5 to TRBJ1-3; unclear D gene. This CDR3 has 14 amino acids. The germline V gene has CDR1 MNHEY and CDR2 SVGAGI. The germline V and J ends were trimmed by 0 bases and 0 bases, with 3 bases remaining between them.

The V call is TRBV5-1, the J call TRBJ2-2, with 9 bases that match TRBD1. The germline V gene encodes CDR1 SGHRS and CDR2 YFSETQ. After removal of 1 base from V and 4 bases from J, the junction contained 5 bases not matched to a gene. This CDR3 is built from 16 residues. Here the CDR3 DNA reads TGCGCCAGCAGCTTGTTTCCGGGACAGGGCACCGGGGAGCTGTTTTTT. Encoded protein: CASSLFPGQGTGELFF. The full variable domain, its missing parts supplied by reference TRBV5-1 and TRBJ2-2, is KAGVTQTPRYLIKTRGQQVTLSCSPISGHRSVSWYQQTPGQGLQFLFEYFSETQRNKGNFPGRFSGRQFSNSRSEMNVSTLELGDSALYLCASSLFPGQGTGELFFGEGSRLTVL.

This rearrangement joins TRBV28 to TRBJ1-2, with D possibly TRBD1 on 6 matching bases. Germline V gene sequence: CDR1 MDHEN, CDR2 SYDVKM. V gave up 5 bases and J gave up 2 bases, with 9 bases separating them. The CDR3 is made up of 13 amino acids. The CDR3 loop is CASSPGQNYGYTF. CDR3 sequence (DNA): TGTGCCAGCAGTCCGGGACAAAACTATGGCTACACCTTC.

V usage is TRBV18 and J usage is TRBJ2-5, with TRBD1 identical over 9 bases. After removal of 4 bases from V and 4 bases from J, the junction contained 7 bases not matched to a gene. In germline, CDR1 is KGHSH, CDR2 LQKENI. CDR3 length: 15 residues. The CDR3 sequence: CASSLRTGEGETQYF. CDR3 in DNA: TGTGCCAGCTCACTTCGGACAGGGGAGGGAGAGACCCAGTACTTC.

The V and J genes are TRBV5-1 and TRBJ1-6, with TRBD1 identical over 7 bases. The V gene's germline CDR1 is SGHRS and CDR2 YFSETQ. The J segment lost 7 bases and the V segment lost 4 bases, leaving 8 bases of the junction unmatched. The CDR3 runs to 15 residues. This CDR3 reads CASSPADRENSPLHF. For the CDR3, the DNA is TGCGCCAGCAGCCCTGCCGACAGGGAAAATTCACCCCTCCACTTT.

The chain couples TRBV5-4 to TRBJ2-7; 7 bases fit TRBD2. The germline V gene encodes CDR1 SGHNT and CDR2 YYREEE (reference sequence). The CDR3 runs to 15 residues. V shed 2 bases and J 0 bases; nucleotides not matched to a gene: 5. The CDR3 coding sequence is TGTGCCAGCAGCTTTGGGGGGGGGAGCTCCTACGAGCAGTACTTC. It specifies CASSFGGGSSYEQYF. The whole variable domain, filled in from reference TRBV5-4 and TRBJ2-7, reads ETGVTQSPTHLIKTRGQQVTLRCSSQSGHNTVSWYQQALGQGPQFIFQYYREEENGRGNFPPRFSGLQFPNYSSELNVNALELDDSALYLCASSFGGGSSYEQYFGPGTRLTVT.

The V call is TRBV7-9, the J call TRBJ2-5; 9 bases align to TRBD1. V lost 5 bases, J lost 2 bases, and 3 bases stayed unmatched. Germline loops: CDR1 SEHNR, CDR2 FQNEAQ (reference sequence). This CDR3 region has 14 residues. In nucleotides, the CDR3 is TGTGCCAGCAGCGAGGACAGGGGACAAGAGACCCAGTACTTC. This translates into CASSEDRGQETQYF.

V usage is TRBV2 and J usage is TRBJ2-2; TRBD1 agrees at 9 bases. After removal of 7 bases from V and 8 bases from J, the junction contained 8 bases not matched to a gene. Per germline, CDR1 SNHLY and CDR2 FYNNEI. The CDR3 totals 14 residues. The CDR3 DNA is TGTGCCAGCACCGGGACAGGGAGTCCAGGGGAGCTGTTTTTT. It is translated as CASTGTGSPGELFF.

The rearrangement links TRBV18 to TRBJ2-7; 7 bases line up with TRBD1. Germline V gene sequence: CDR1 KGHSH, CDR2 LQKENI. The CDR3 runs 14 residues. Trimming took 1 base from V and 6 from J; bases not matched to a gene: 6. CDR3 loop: CASSPQTGPSEQYF. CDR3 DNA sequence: TGTGCCAGCTCACCACAGACAGGGCCCTCCGAGCAGTACTTC.

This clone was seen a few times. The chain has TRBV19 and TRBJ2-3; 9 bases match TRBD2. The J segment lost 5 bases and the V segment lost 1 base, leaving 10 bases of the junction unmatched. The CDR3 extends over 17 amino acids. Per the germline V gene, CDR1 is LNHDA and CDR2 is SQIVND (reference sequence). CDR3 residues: CASSIAVAGAFGDTQYF. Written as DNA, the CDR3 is TGTGCCAGTAGTATAGCGGTAGCGGGGGCCTTCGGAGATACGCAGTATTTT.